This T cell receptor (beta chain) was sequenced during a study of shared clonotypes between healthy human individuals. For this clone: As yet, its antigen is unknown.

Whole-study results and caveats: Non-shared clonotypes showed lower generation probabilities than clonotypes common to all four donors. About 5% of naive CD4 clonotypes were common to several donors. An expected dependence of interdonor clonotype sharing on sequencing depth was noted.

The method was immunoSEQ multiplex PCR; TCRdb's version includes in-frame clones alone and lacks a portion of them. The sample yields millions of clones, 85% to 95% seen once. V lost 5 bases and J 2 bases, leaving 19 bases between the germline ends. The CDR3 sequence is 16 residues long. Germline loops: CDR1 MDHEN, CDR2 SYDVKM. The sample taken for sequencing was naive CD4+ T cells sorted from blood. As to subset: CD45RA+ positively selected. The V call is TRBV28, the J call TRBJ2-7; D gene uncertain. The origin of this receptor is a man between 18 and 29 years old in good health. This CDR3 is CASSENRWTSTYEQYF. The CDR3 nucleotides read TGTGCCAGCAGTGAAAACCGCTGGACGTCCACCTACGAGCAGTACTTC.